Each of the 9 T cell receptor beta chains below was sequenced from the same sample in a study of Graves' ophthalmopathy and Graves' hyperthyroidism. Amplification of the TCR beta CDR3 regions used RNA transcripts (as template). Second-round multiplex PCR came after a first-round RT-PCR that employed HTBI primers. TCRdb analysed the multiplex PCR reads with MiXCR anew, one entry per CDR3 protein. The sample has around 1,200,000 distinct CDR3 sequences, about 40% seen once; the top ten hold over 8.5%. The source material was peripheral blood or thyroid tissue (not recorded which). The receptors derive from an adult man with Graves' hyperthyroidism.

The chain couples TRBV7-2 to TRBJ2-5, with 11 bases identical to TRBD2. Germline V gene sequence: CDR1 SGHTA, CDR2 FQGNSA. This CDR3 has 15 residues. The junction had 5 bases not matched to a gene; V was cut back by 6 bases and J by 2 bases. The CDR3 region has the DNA TGTGCCAGCAGGCAGAGACTAGCGGGACAAGAGACCCAGTACTTC. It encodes CASRQRLAGQETQYF.

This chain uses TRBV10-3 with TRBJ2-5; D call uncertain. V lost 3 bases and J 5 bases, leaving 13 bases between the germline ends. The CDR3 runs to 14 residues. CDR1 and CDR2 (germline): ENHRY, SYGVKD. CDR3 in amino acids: CAISDGSVGETQYF. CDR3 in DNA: TGTGCCATCAGTGATGGCAGCGTGGGGGAGACCCAGTACTTC.

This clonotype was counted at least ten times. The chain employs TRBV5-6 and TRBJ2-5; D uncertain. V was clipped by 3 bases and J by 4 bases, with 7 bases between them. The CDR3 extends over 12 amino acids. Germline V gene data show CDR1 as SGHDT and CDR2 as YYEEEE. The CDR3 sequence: CASSSDTETQYF. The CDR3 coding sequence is TGTGCCAGCAGCTCAGACACAGAGACCCAGTACTTC. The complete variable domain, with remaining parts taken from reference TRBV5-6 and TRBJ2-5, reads DAGVTQSPTHLIKTRGQQVTLRCSPKSGHDTVSWYQQALGQGPQFIFQYYEEEERQRGNFPDRFSGHQFPNYSSELNVNALLLGDSALYLCASSSDTETQYFGPGTRLLVL.

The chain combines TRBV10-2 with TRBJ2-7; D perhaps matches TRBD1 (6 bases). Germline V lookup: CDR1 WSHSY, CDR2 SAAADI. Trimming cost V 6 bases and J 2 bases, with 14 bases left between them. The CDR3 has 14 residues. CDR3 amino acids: CASSASRDTYEQYF. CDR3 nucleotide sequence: TGCGCCAGCAGCGCTTCTAGGGACACCTACGAGCAGTACTTC.

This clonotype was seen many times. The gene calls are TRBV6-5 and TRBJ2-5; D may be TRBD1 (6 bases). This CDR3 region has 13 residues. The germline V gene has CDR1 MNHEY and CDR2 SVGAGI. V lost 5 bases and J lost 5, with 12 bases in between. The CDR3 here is CASSPNRVETQYF. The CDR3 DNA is TGTGCCAGCAGTCCGAACAGGGTTGAGACCCAGTACTTC.

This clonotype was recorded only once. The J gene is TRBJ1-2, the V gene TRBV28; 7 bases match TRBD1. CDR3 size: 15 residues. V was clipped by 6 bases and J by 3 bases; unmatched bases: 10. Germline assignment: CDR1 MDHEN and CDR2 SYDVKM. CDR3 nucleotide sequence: TGTGCCAGCAGCTCTCCGCCCGGACAGGACTATGGCTACACCTTC. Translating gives CASSSPPGQDYGYTF.

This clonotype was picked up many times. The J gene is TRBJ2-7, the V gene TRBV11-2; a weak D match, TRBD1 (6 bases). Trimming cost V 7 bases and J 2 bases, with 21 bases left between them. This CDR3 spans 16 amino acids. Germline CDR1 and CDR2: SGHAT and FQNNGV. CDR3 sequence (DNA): TGTGCCAGCACCGAGACTGGGACACTGAGTCCCTACGAGCAGTACTTC. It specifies CASTETGTLSPYEQYF.

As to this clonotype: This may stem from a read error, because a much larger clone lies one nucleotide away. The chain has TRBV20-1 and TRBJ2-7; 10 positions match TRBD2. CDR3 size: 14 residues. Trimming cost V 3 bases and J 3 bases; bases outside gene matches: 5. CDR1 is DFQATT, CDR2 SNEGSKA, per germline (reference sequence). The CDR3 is CSARASGSLYEQYF. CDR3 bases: TGCAGTGCTAGGGCTAGCGGGAGTCTCTACGAGCAGTACTTC.

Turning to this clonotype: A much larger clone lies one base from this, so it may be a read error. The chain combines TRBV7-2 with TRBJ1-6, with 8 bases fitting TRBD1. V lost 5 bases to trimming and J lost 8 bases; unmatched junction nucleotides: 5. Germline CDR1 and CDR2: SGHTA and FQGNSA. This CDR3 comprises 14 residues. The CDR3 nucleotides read TGTGCCAGCAGCGCCGGACAGGGACATTCACCCCTCCACTTT. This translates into CASSAGQGHSPLHF.